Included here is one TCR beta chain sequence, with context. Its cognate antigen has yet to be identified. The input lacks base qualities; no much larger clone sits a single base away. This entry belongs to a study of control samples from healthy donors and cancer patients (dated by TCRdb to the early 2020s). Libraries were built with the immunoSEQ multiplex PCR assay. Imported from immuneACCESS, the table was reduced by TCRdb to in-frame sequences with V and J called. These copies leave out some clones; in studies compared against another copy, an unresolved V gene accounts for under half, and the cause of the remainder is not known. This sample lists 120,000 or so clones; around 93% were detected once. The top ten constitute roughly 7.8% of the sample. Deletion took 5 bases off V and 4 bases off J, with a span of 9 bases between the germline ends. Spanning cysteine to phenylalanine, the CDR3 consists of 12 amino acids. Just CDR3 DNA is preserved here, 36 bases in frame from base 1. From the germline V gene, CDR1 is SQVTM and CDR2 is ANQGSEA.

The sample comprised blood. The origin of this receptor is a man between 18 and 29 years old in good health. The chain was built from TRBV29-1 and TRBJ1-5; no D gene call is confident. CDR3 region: CSVSDGNQPQHF. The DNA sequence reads TGCAGCGTTTCGGACGGAAATCAGCCCCAGCATTTT. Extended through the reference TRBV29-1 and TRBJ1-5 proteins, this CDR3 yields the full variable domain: SAVISQKPSRDICQRGTSLTIQCQVDSQVTMMFWYRQQPGQSLTLIATANQGSEATYESGFVIDKFPISRPNLTFSTLTVSNMSPEDSSIYLCSVSDGNQPQHFGDGTRLSIL.